This T cell receptor beta chain emerged from a study of vaccination effects on CD4 cells after COVID-19. Overall study: The post-vaccine samples were taken, at the median, 72 days after the second dose.

Some clones are missing from TCRdb's copy, which holds only in-frame ones; the method was immunoSEQ multiplex PCR. The sample lists roughly 27,000 clones, 74% occurring once. General study results and limits: Early post-infection timepoints were missing from the study, which also had few convalescent patients.

As for this clone: Its cognate antigen is unknown.

ViraFEST expansion of antigen-specific CD4+ T cells with viral peptide pools preceded sequencing. Culturing for roughly 9 days preceded CD4+ T cell isolation. Every participant took two doses of the BNT162b2 or mRNA-1273 vaccine. About 2.1 million PBMC were seeded per well and grown in the presence of around 10 IU/ml IL-2 and 10 ug/ml peptides. Cells had half their medium changed to IL-2 medium on days 3 and 7. V dropped 1 base and J dropped 1 base, with 6 bases sitting between them. Germline CDR1 reads SGHRS; CDR2 reads YFSETQ. The CDR3 contains 14 residues. This rearrangement joins TRBV5-1 to TRBJ1-3; D gene uncertain. The sequence came from a human donor who received a COVID-19 vaccine. The sequences come from CD4+ T cells from PBMCs cultured with HCoV-OC43 spike peptides, collected after COVID-19 vaccination. Noted subset: HCoV-OC43 spike overlapping peptide pool stimulation. CDR3 DNA sequence: TGCGCCAGCAGCTTGATAGGGTCTGGAAACACCATATATTTT. It translates to CASSLIGSGNTIYF.